What follows describes a single T cell receptor beta chain. What it binds is not known. The data were produced by immunoSEQ multiplex PCR, yet TCRdb's version contains in-frame clones alone and is incomplete. The profile shows 200,000 to 300,000 clones, 80% to 90% of them singletons. This sample is part of a study of cytomegalovirus exposure and HLA in healthy donors. Germline V CDR1 and CDR2: MRHNA, SNTAGT. The CDR3 totals 13 residues. Trimming shortened V by 4 bases and J by 2 bases, and 8 bases separated the two germline ends. Study outcomes and limitations: The study listed approximately 170 cytomegalovirus-associated TCR beta chains.

The chain carries TRBV6-4 and TRBJ1-2; maybe TRBD1 (5 bases). This clonotype was sampled from a young man in good health and CMV-seronegative. The material sequenced was PBMCs. DNA of the CDR3: TGTGCCAGCAGTGTTTCAGGGAACTATGGCTACACCTTC. Encoded protein: CASSVSGNYGYTF.